This T cell receptor (beta chain) was recorded in a study of blood T cell repertoires in COVID-19. Repertoires were generated with immunoSEQ multiplex PCR, while TCRdb's copy carries only in-frame clones and drops some. Among 150,000 or so clones listed, around 79% were seen once. Per the germline V gene, CDR1 is SGDLS and CDR2 is YYNGEE. The CDR3 sequence is 14 residues long. V shed 4 bases and J 8 bases; nucleotides not matched to a gene: 11. This sequence was found in an elderly man with acute or convalescent COVID-19. The sample comprised peripheral blood. The gene calls are TRBV9 and TRBJ1-2; 7 bases map to TRBD1. The CDR3 protein is CASSPRRDSRGYTF. For the CDR3, the DNA is TGTGCCAGCAGCCCCCGACGGGACAGTAGGGGCTACACCTTC.